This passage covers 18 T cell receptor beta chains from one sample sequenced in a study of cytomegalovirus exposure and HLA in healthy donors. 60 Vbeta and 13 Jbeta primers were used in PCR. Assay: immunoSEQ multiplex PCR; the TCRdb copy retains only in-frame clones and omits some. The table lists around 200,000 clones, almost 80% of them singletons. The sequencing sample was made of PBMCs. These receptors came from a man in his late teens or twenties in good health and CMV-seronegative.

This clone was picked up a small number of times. CDR3 loop: CASGTYTWGGPHQPQHF. As DNA, the CDR3 is TGTGCTAGTGGGACTTATACATGGGGAGGGCCCCACCAGCCCCAGCATTTT. The chain recombines TRBV12-5 with TRBJ1-5; D ambiguous. Germline V gene lookup returns CDR1 LGHNT and CDR2 FRNRAP. The CDR3 extends over 17 amino acids. V gave up 6 bases and J gave up 7 bases, with 25 bases separating them.

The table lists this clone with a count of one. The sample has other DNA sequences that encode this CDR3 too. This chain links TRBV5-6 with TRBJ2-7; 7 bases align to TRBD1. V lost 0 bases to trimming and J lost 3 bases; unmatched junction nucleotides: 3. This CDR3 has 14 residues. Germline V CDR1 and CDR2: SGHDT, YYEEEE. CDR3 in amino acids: CASSLGQGVYEQYF. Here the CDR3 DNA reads TGTGCCAGCAGCTTGGGACAGGGTGTCTACGAGCAGTACTTC.

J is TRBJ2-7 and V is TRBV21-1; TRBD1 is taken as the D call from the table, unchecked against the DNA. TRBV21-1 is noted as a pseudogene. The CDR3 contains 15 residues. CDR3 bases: TGTGCCAGCAGCAGTCGAGGACAGGGGGTCCACGAGCAGTACTTC. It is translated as CASSSRGQGVHEQYF.

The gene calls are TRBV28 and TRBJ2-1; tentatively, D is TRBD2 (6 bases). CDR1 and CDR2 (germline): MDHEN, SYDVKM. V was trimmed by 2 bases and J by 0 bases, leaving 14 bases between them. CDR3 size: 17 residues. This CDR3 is CASSLPRGLSSYNEQFF. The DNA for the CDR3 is TGTGCCAGCAGTTTACCCCGAGGACTAAGCTCCTACAATGAGCAGTTCTTC.

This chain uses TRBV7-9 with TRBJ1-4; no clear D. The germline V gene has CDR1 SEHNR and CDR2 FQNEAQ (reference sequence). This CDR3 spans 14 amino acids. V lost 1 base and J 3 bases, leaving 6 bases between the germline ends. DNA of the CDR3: TGTGCCAGCAGCTTAGAACAGCCTAATGAAAAACTGTTTTTT. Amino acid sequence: CASSLEQPNEKLFF.

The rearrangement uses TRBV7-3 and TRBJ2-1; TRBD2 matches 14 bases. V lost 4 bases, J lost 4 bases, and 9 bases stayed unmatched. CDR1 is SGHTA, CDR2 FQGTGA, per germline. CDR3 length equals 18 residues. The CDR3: CASSSRGTSGGSYNEQFF. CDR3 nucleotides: TGTGCCAGCAGCTCCAGGGGGACTAGCGGGGGTTCTTACAATGAGCAGTTCTTC.

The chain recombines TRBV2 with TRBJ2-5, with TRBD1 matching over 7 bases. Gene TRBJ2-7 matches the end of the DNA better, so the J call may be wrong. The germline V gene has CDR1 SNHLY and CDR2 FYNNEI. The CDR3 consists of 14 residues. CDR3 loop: CASSVQGLLSEQYF. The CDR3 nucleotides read TGTGCCAGCAGTGTACAGGGGCTTCTATCCGAGCAGTACTTC.

The CDR3 DNA reads as TGTGCCAGCAGCGTAGCAGGAGAAGGGGGCTACAATGAGCAGTTCTTC. Residues: CASSVAGEGGYNEQFF. This sequence joins TRBV9 and TRBJ2-1; TRBD1 might be the D (6 bases). Germline lookup yields CDR1 SGDLS and CDR2 YYNGEE. The V and J ends lost 0 bases and 3 bases respectively, with 13 bases between them. The CDR3 spans 16 residues.

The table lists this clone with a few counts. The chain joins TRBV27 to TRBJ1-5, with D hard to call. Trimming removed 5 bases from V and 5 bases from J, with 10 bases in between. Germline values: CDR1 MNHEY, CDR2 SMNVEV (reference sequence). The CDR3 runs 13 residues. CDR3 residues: CASSRGHYQPQHF. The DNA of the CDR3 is TGTGCCAGCAGTCGAGGTCATTATCAGCCCCAGCATTTT.

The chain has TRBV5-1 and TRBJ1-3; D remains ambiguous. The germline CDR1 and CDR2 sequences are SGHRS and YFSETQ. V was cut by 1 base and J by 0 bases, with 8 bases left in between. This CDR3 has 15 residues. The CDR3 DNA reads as TGCGCCAGCAGCTTGAACGGTAACTCTGGAAACACCATATATTTT. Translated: CASSLNGNSGNTIYF.

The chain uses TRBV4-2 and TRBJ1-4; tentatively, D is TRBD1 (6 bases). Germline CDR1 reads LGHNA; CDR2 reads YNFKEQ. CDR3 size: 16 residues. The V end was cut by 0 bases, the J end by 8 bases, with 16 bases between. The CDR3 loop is CASSQDEGQGFEKLFF. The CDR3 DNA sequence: TGTGCCAGCAGCCAAGATGAAGGGCAGGGGTTCGAAAAACTGTTTTTT.

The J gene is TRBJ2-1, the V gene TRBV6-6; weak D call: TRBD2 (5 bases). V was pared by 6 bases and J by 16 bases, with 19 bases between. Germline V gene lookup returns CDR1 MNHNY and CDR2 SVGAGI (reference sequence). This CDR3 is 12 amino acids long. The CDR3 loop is CASRPLAGDSFF. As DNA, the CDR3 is TGTGCCAGCAGACCCCTTGCGGGTGATTCTTTCTTC.

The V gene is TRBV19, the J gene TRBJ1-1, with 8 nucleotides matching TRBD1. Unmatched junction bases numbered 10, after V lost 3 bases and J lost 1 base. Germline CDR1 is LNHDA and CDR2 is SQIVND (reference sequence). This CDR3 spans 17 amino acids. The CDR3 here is CASSMSGQADRNTEAFF. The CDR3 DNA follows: TGTGCCAGTAGTATGTCGGGACAGGCCGACAGGAACACTGAAGCTTTCTTT.

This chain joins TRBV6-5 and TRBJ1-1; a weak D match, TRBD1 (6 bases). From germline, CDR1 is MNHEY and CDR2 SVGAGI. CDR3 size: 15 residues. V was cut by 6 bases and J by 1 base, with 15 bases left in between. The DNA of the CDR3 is TGTGCCAGCAGGTTATGGGGGACAAAGAACACTGAAGCTTTCTTT. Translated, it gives CASRLWGTKNTEAFF.

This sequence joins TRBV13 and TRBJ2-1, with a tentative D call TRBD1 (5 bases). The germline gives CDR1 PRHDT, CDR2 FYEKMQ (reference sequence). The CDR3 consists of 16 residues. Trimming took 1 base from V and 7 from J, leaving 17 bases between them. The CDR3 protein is CASSLVKGEDRNEQFF. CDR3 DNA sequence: TGTGCCAGCAGCTTAGTTAAAGGGGAAGACAGAAATGAGCAGTTCTTC.

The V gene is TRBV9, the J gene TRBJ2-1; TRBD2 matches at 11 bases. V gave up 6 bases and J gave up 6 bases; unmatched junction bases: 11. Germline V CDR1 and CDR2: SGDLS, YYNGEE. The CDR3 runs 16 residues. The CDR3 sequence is CASTRSIAGGLNEQFF. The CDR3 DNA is TGTGCCAGCACCCGATCAATAGCGGGAGGGCTCAATGAGCAGTTCTTC.

Written as DNA, the CDR3 is TGCGCCAGCAGCTTGGAGGTGGGGGACAGGGCCTACGAGCAGTACTTC. Protein: CASSLEVGDRAYEQYF. This rearrangement joins TRBV5-1 to TRBJ2-7, with 9 bases aligning to TRBD1. The CDR3 extends over 16 amino acids. The germline V gene has CDR1 SGHRS and CDR2 YFSETQ. V gave up 0 bases and J gave up 2 bases; unmatched junction bases: 6.

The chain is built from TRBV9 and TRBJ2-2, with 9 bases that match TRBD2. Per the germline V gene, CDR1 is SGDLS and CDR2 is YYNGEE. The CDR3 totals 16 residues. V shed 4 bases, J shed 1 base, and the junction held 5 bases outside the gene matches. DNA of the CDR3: TGTGCCAGCAGCTTTAGGACTAGCGAGAACACCGGGGAGCTGTTTTTT. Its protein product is CASSFRTSENTGELFF.